Shown below are 11 T cell receptor beta chains from a single sample sequenced in a study of identical twins. TCRdb reprocessed the 5' RACE reads with MiXCR, giving one entry per CDR3 protein. Of a few hundred thousand distinct CDR3 sequences in the sample, 9.6% are singletons; the top ten hold 2.5% to 3.5%. Another study also made use of these data, one on yellow fever vaccine responses in identical twins.

The sequenced sample was PBMCs. The source of these receptors is a young woman in good health.

This chain joins TRBV28 and TRBJ2-3; a possible D gene is TRBD2 (5 bases). Trimming shortened V by 3 bases and J by 2 bases, and 15 bases separated the two germline ends. CDR3 size: 16 residues. The germline CDR1 and CDR2 sequences are MDHEN and SYDVKM. The CDR3 bases are TGTGCCAGCAGTTTCCCAAAACGGACTCCCACAGATACGCAGTATTTT. Translating gives CASSFPKRTPTDTQYF. Full variable domain (outside the CDR3, taken from reference TRBV28 and TRBJ2-3): DVKVTQSSRYLVKRTGEKVFLECVQDMDHENMFWYRQDPGLGLRLIYFSYDVKMKEKGDIPEGYSVSREKKERFSLILESASTNQTSMYLCASSFPKRTPTDTQYFGPGTRLTVL.

This clonotype came up many times. The rearrangement links TRBV20-1 to TRBJ2-7, with 8 bases aligning to TRBD2. With 6 bases clipped from V and 1 base from J, the junction kept 14 bases outside the gene matches. The CDR3 is 16 amino acids. Per the germline V gene, CDR1 is DFQATT and CDR2 is SNEGSKA (reference sequence). The chain's CDR3 is CSAQITSAGGSYEQYF. The DNA of the CDR3 is TGCAGTGCCCAGATCACTAGCGCGGGAGGATCCTACGAGCAGTACTTC.

The rearrangement uses TRBV7-9 and TRBJ2-6, with D possibly being TRBD2 (5 bases). Trimming shortened V by 6 bases and J by 2 bases, and 11 bases separated the two germline ends. The CDR3 contains 15 residues. Germline V CDR1 and CDR2: SEHNR, FQNEAQ (reference sequence). The CDR3 nucleotides read TGTGCCAGCAGTTATAGGAGGCCTGGGGCCAACGTCCTGACTTTC. Translating gives CASSYRRPGANVLTF.

V usage is TRBV19 and J usage is TRBJ2-7; D unclear. V lost 9 bases and J 0 bases, leaving 12 bases between the germline ends. Germline V gene lookup returns CDR1 LNHDA and CDR2 SQIVND (reference sequence). This CDR3 comprises 13 residues. The CDR3 loop reads CASGPSSSYEQYF. As DNA, the CDR3 is TGTGCCAGCGGGCCGTCGAGCTCCTACGAGCAGTACTTC.

This clonotype was observed a handful of times. The chain joins TRBV20-1 to TRBJ2-5, with TRBD2 matching over 7 bases. Per the germline V gene, CDR1 is DFQATT and CDR2 is SNEGSKA (reference sequence). This CDR3 is built from 12 residues. The ends lost 4 bases at V and 5 bases at J; junction bases unmatched: 4. The CDR3 region has the DNA TGCAGTGCTATACTAGCGACGGAGACCCAGTACTTC. It is translated as CSAILATETQYF.

V usage is TRBV3-1 and J usage is TRBJ1-2; 7 bases fit TRBD1. The V gene's germline CDR1 is LGHDT and CDR2 YNNKEL (reference sequence). J was trimmed by 4 bases and V by 5 bases; bases with no gene match: 10. The CDR3 covers 15 residues. The CDR3 DNA is TGTGCCAGCAGCGCGACAGGGAGGGATGGCTATGGCTACACCTTC. Protein: CASSATGRDGYGYTF.

The chain is built from TRBV12-3 or TRBV12-4 and TRBJ2-7, with 8 nucleotides matching TRBD2. V was clipped by 1 base and J by 3 bases; unmatched bases: 5. This CDR3 has 15 amino acids. The CDR3 reads CASSLVLAGIYEQYF. CDR3 nucleotide sequence: TGTGCCAGCAGTTTAGTGCTAGCGGGTATCTACGAGCAGTACTTC.

Many counts were recorded for this clonotype. This chain joins TRBV5-1 and TRBJ2-3, with 13 bases fitting TRBD2. Germline CDR1 and CDR2: SGHRS and YFSETQ. The CDR3 has 16 residues. With V trimmed by 3 bases and J by 1 base, 2 bases remained unmatched. The CDR3 reads CASSSGLAGRTDTQYF. The CDR3 DNA reads TGCGCCAGCAGCTCGGGACTAGCGGGGCGCACAGATACGCAGTATTTT.

This chain connects TRBV7-2 to TRBJ1-4; D call uncertain. The CDR3 runs 15 residues. The V gene lost 3 bases and the J gene lost 5 bases, with 13 bases spanning the gap. Germline V gene data show CDR1 as SGHTA and CDR2 as FQGNSA. This chain's CDR3 is CASSLDLGRNEKLFF. DNA for the CDR3: TGTGCCAGCAGCTTGGACCTAGGGCGGAATGAAAAACTGTTTTTT.

This clonotype was seen only a few times. The CDR3 DNA reads TGTGCCACCAGCAGAGATAAGGGCCAATACAATGAGCAGTTCTTC. This gives the protein CATSRDKGQYNEQFF. The chain is built from TRBV15 and TRBJ2-1; D gene uncertain. CDR1 LNHNV and CDR2 YYDKDF come from the germline V gene (reference sequence). This CDR3 has 15 amino acids. V lost 0 bases and J lost 4, with 10 bases in between. Full variable domain (missing parts from reference TRBV15 and TRBJ2-1): DAMVIQNPRYQVTQFGKPVTLSCSQTLNHNVMYWYQQKSSQAPKLLFHYYDKDFNNEADTPDNFQSRRPNTSFCFLDIRSPGLGDTAMYLCATSRDKGQYNEQFFGPGTRLTVL.

This clonotype was detected a few times. The chain combines TRBV20-1 with TRBJ2-7; D call uncertain. Per the germline V gene, CDR1 is DFQATT and CDR2 is SNEGSKA (reference sequence). V was cut by 3 bases and J by 3 bases, with 9 bases left in between. The CDR3 runs 12 residues. The CDR3 reads CSAREHSYEQYF. The CDR3 DNA reads TGCAGTGCTAGGGAACATAGCTACGAGCAGTACTTC.